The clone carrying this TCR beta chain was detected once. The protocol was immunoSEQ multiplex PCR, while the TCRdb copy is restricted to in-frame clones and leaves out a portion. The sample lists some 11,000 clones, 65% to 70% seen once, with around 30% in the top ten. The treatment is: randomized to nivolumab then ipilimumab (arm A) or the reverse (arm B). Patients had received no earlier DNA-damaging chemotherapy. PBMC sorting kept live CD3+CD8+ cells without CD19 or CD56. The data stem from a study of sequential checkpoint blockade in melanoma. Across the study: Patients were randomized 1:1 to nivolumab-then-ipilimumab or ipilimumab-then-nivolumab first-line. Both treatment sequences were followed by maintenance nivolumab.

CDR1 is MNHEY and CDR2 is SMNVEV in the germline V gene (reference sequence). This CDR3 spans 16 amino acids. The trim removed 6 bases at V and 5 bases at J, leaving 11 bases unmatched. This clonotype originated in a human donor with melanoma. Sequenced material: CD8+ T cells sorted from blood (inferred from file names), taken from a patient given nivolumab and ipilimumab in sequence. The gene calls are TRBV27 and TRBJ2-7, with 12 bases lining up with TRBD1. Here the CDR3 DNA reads TGTGCCAGCAGACCTTCCCCGGGACAGGGGGCTGACGAGCAGTACTTC. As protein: CASRPSPGQGADEQYF.